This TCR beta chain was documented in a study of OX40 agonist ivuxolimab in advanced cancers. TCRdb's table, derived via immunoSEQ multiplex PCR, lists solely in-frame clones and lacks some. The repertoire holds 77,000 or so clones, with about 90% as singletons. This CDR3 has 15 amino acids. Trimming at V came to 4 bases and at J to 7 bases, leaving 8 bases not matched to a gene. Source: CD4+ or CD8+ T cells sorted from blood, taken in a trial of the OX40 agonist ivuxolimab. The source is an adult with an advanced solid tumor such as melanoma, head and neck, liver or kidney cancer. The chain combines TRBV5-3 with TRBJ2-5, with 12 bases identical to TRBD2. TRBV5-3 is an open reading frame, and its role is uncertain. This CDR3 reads CARSIRTSGKVTQYF. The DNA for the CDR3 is TGTGCCAGAAGCATAAGGACTAGCGGGAAGGTGACCCAGTACTTC.